The 29 T cell receptor beta chains in this list originate from one sample, sequenced in a study of blood T cell repertoires in COVID-19. Clones were sequenced by immunoSEQ multiplex PCR, and TCRdb holds only the in-frame ones, with some missing. The sample has 130,000 to 150,000 clones; approximately 90% are singletons. Sequencing input: peripheral blood. These receptors all come from a woman in her 50s with active or convalescent COVID-19.

The chain links TRBV7-9 to TRBJ2-1; D gene ambiguous. The CDR3 covers 13 residues. The germline V gene has CDR1 SEHNR and CDR2 FQNEAQ (reference sequence). The V end lost 5 bases, the J end lost 6 bases, and 11 bases lay between the germline ends. The chain's CDR3 is CASSPQRSNEQFF. DNA of the CDR3: TGTGCCAGCAGCCCCCAGAGGAGCAATGAGCAGTTCTTC.

The V call is TRBV6-2 or TRBV6-3, the J call TRBJ2-5, with 7 bases identical to TRBD2. The germline CDR1 and CDR2 sequences are MNHEY and SVGEGT. The CDR3 spans 15 residues. The trim removed 6 bases at V and 9 bases at J, leaving 16 bases unmatched. CDR3 nucleotides: TGTGCCAGCAGCCTGGGCCAGGCGGGAGCTAGGGCCCAGTACTTC. Translating gives CASSLGQAGARAQYF.

J is TRBJ2-3 and V is TRBV10-3, with TRBD1 matching 7 bases. Germline CDR1 ENHRY, CDR2 SYGVKD. This CDR3 has 15 residues. The V gene end was trimmed by 8 bases and the J gene end by 0 bases; junction bases not matched to a gene: 8. CDR3: CAIAWTGSSTDTQYF. CDR3 DNA sequence: TGTGCCATCGCTTGGACAGGATCCAGCACAGATACGCAGTATTTT.

J is TRBJ2-3 and V is TRBV7-2; possibly TRBD1 for D (6 bases). With 3 bases removed from V and 2 bases from J, the gap between germline ends came to 12 bases. CDR1 and CDR2 (germline): SGHTA, FQGNSA. This CDR3 is 15 amino acids long. CDR3 amino acids: CASSFRQGTTDTQYF. The DNA for the CDR3 is TGTGCCAGCAGCTTTCGGCAGGGGACCACAGATACGCAGTATTTT.

The CDR3 DNA sequence: TGTGCCAGTAGCCCAGACAGGAAGAGAGCAGATACGCAGTATTTT. Translated: CASSPDRKRADTQYF. This chain links TRBV19 with TRBJ2-3; possibly TRBD1 for D (6 bases). V lost 6 bases and J 4 bases, leaving 17 bases between the germline ends. This CDR3 is built from 15 residues. Per the germline V gene, CDR1 is LNHDA and CDR2 is SQIVND (reference sequence).

The rearrangement joins TRBV7-9 to TRBJ1-3; no firm D call. Germline values: CDR1 SEHNR, CDR2 FQNEAQ (reference sequence). This CDR3 comprises 16 residues. V was clipped by 6 bases and J by 2 bases, with 17 bases between them. CDR3 DNA sequence: TGTGCCAGCAGTTTTATCGGCGGTCGGGCTGGAAACACCATATATTTT. It translates to CASSFIGGRAGNTIYF.

CDR3 nucleotide sequence: TGTGCCAGCATTCTACTTTACCTCCGGGACACACAGTACCAAGAGACCCAGTACTTC. This codes for CASILLYLRDTQYQETQYF. The genes are TRBV21-1 and TRBJ2-5; TRBD1 was called by the table and not checked on the DNA. TRBV21-1 constitutes a pseudogene. The CDR3 has 19 amino acids.

The chain carries TRBV19 and TRBJ2-1; TRBD1 agrees at 11 bases. Germline values: CDR1 LNHDA, CDR2 SQIVND (reference sequence). The length of the CDR3 is 16 residues. Trimming took 5 bases from V and 8 from J; bases not matched to a gene: 11. CDR3 in amino acids: CASSPIRTGGLDEQFF. In nucleotides, the CDR3 is TGTGCCAGTAGTCCGATCCGGACAGGGGGCCTAGATGAGCAGTTCTTC.

This chain uses TRBV6-4 with TRBJ2-1; TRBD2 might be the D (6 bases). V was pared by 3 bases and J by 9 bases, with 15 bases between. Germline V gives CDR1 MRHNA, CDR2 SNTAGT. The CDR3 covers 14 residues. The CDR3 sequence: CASSELLAGGEQFF. The DNA for the CDR3 is TGTGCCAGCAGTGAATTACTAGCCGGTGGTGAGCAGTTCTTC.

This rearrangement joins TRBV28 to TRBJ2-7; D may be TRBD2 (6 bases). The CDR3 length is 13 residues. V was shortened by 7 bases and J by 2 bases, with 12 bases between the two germline ends. Germline V CDR1 and CDR2: MDHEN, SYDVKM. CDR3 sequence: CASTWGVTYEQYF. The CDR3 nucleotides are TGTGCCAGCACGTGGGGGGTGACCTACGAGCAGTACTTC.

The rearrangement joins TRBV11-2 to TRBJ2-5; 10 bases line up with TRBD1. V shed 4 bases, J shed 4 bases, and the junction held 6 bases outside the gene matches. Germline CDR1 SGHAT, CDR2 FQNNGV. The CDR3 runs to 15 residues. The CDR3 sequence: CASSSLDRGSETQYF. As DNA, the CDR3 is TGTGCCAGCAGCTCCTTGGACAGGGGGTCAGAGACCCAGTACTTC. The full variable domain, in which reference TRBV11-2 and TRBJ2-5 provide the parts outside the CDR3, is EAGVAQSPRYKIIEKRQSVAFWCNPISGHATLYWYQQILGQGPKLLIQFQNNGVVDDSQLPKDRFSAERLKGVDSTLKIQPAKLEDSAVYLCASSSLDRGSETQYFGPGTRLLVL.

Here the CDR3 reads CASSLKQGVYGYTF. As DNA, the CDR3 is TGTGCCAGCAGCTTAAAACAGGGGGTCTATGGCTACACCTTC. J is TRBJ1-2 and V is TRBV7-9, with TRBD1 matching 8 bases. The germline CDR1 and CDR2 sequences are SEHNR and FQNEAQ (reference sequence). After removal of 2 bases from V and 4 bases from J, the junction contained 3 bases not matched to a gene. The CDR3 sequence is 14 residues long.

The genes are TRBV4-3 and TRBJ1-6; D is possibly TRBD1 (5 bases). V shed 5 bases and J shed 7 bases, with 12 bases lying between them. The CDR3 extends over 14 amino acids. Germline CDR1 LGHNA, CDR2 YSLEER. The CDR3 DNA sequence: TGCGCCAGCAGCGAGGAAGGGGTCAATTCACCCCTCCACTTT. It yields the protein CASSEEGVNSPLHF.

This rearrangement joins TRBV6-6 to TRBJ2-5; 9 bases match TRBD2. Trimming removed 6 bases from V and 5 bases from J; junction bases left unmatched: 10. The CDR3 consists of 15 residues. The germline CDR1 and CDR2 sequences are MNHNY and SVGAGI (reference sequence). CDR3 coding DNA: TGTGCCAGCAGCTATACTAGCGGGCAGGGGGAGACCCAGTACTTC. Translated, it gives CASSYTSGQGETQYF.

The chain links TRBV5-1 to TRBJ1-4, with 7 bases identical to TRBD1. CDR3 length equals 14 residues. Germline V gene data show CDR1 as SGHRS and CDR2 as YFSETQ. V shed 2 bases and J 13 bases; nucleotides not matched to a gene: 11. CDR3: CASSFTDRADPLFF. The CDR3 bases are TGCGCCAGCAGCTTCACCGACAGGGCGGACCCACTGTTTTTT.

This chain connects TRBV7-3 to TRBJ2-5; TRBD2 agrees at 8 bases. Germline loops: CDR1 SGHTA, CDR2 FQGTGA. V lost 0 bases to trimming and J lost 5 bases; unmatched junction nucleotides: 5. There are 15 residues in the CDR3. The CDR3 DNA is TGTGCCAGCAGCTTAACTAACGGGAGGGGGGAGACCCAGTACTTC. It translates to CASSLTNGRGETQYF.

This clone was counted a single time. The chain couples TRBV4-1 to TRBJ2-7; maybe TRBD1 (5 bases). The CDR3 runs 14 residues. The ends were cut back, 0 bases at V and 2 bases at J, with 8 bases in the middle. CDR1 and CDR2 from the germline V gene are MGHRA and YSYEKL. The CDR3 region is CASSQEGVPYEQYF. The CDR3 nucleotides are TGCGCCAGCAGCCAAGAAGGGGTTCCCTACGAGCAGTACTTC.

This sequence joins TRBV19 and TRBJ2-1; 7 bases align to TRBD1. This CDR3 spans 15 amino acids. Germline lookup yields CDR1 LNHDA and CDR2 SQIVND (reference sequence). Germline trimming cut 5 bases from V and 6 bases from J; bases unmatched to any gene: 10. The CDR3 region is CASSEPGQRLNEQFF. Here the CDR3 DNA reads TGTGCCAGTAGTGAACCGGGACAGAGACTCAATGAGCAGTTCTTC.

The V gene is TRBV4-3, the J gene TRBJ2-2, with TRBD1 matching over 9 bases. This CDR3 has 15 residues. Germline V gives CDR1 LGHNA, CDR2 YSLEER. Trimming at V came to 0 bases and at J to 5 bases, leaving 1 base not matched to a gene. CDR3 nucleotides: TGCGCCAGCAGCCAAGAGGGACAGGGAACCGGGGAGCTGTTTTTT. As protein: CASSQEGQGTGELFF.

V usage is TRBV2 and J usage is TRBJ2-7; 8 bases match TRBD1. The CDR3 length is 14 residues. Looked up from germline, CDR1 is SNHLY and CDR2 is FYNNEI. After removal of 5 bases from V and 5 bases from J, the junction contained 8 bases not matched to a gene. The CDR3 is CASSPGQGSNEQYF. Here the CDR3 DNA reads TGTGCCAGCAGTCCTGGACAGGGATCTAACGAGCAGTACTTC.

The CDR3 here is CASSLSWTGYGYTF. CDR3 sequence (DNA): TGTGCCAGCAGTTTATCTTGGACAGGGTATGGCTACACCTTC. The J gene is TRBJ1-2, the V gene TRBV27, with 8 nucleotides matching TRBD1. The junction had 2 bases not matched to a gene; V was cut back by 0 bases and J by 5 bases. Germline V CDR1 and CDR2: MNHEY, SMNVEV (reference sequence). The CDR3 loop spans 14 amino acids.

This clone was found a few times. The chain couples TRBV15 to TRBJ2-1, with 8 bases fitting TRBD1. In germline, CDR1 is LNHNV, CDR2 YYDKDF (reference sequence). The V segment lost 5 bases and the J segment 5 bases; nucleotides outside the gene matches: 11. This CDR3 comprises 16 residues. CDR3 residues: CATSGLTGAGNNEQFF. In DNA form, the CDR3 reads TGTGCCACCAGCGGCCTGACAGGGGCAGGTAACAATGAGCAGTTCTTC. Drawing the rest from reference TRBV15 and TRBJ2-1, the complete variable domain is DAMVIQNPRYQVTQFGKPVTLSCSQTLNHNVMYWYQQKSSQAPKLLFHYYDKDFNNEADTPDNFQSRRPNTSFCFLDIRSPGLGDTAMYLCATSGLTGAGNNEQFFGPGTRLTVL.

The genes are TRBV9 and TRBJ1-1; D unresolved. This CDR3 comprises 13 residues. Trimming removed 0 bases at V and 0 bases at J, with 3 bases between. Germline values: CDR1 SGDLS, CDR2 YYNGEE. CDR3 amino acids: CASSVELNTEAFF. CDR3 sequence (DNA): TGTGCCAGCAGCGTAGAGCTGAACACTGAAGCTTTCTTT.

In DNA form, the CDR3 reads TGTGCCAGCAGCCTGCCGGGACAGATGAATGAAAAACTGTTTTTT. Its translation: CASSLPGQMNEKLFF. The V and J genes are TRBV5-4 and TRBJ1-4, with 7 positions matching TRBD1. CDR1 SGHNT and CDR2 YYREEE come from the germline V gene (reference sequence). V was pared by 4 bases and J by 5 bases, with 8 bases of the junction left unmatched. The CDR3 extends over 15 amino acids.

V gene TRBV3-1 (or the pseudogene TRBV3-2) combines with J gene TRBJ1-5; 7 bases are shared with TRBD1. Germline CDR1 reads LGHDT; CDR2 reads YNNKEL (reference sequence). J gave up 0 bases and V 5 bases, and 13 bases lay outside the gene matches. CDR3 length: 18 residues. DNA of the CDR3: TGTGCCAGCAGCGACGGACAGGATAATTTCGATAGCAATCAGCCCCAGCATTTT. This translates into CASSDGQDNFDSNQPQHF.

V gene TRBV20-1 combines with J gene TRBJ2-5, with D maybe TRBD2 (5 bases). The germline CDR1 and CDR2 sequences are DFQATT and SNEGSKA (reference sequence). The CDR3 extends over 10 amino acids. CDR3 region: CSGMGETQYF. CDR3 coding DNA: TGCAGCGGGATGGGGGAGACCCAGTACTTC.

The CDR3: CASSLTSGRAQTDTQYF. DNA for the CDR3: TGTGCCAGCAGTTTAACTAGCGGGAGGGCCCAAACAGATACGCAGTATTTT. The chain couples TRBV27 to TRBJ2-3; 13 bases match TRBD2. From germline, CDR1 is MNHEY and CDR2 SMNVEV (reference sequence). This CDR3 spans 17 amino acids. J lost 3 bases, V lost 2 bases, and 5 bases had no gene match.

This sequence joins TRBV30 and TRBJ1-4; a possible D gene is TRBD1 (5 bases). Trimming removed 1 base from V and 6 bases from J, with 12 bases in between. Germline V gene data show CDR1 as GTSNPN and CDR2 as SVGIG (reference sequence). This CDR3 has 14 residues. The CDR3 protein is CAWSATGGDEKLFF. The DNA of the CDR3 is TGTGCCTGGAGTGCGACTGGGGGGGATGAAAAACTGTTTTTT.

The chain links TRBV30 to TRBJ2-4, with D possibly being TRBD1 (6 bases). This CDR3 is 15 amino acids long. Deletions cut 2 bases from V and 0 bases from J, with 11 bases between. Germline V gives CDR1 GTSNPN, CDR2 SVGIG (reference sequence). CDR3 amino acids: CAWSIVRGAKNIQYF. The DNA for the CDR3 is TGTGCCTGGAGTATTGTCAGGGGAGCCAAAAACATTCAGTACTTC.